The 29 T cell receptor beta chains below all came from one sample that was sequenced in a study of blood T cell repertoires in COVID-19 (dated by TCRdb to between 2020 and 2021). The receptor library was made with the immunoSEQ multiplex PCR assay. TCRdb re-hosts the immuneACCESS table, in-frame sequences only. Its copies lack some clones; in the studies checked, an unresolved V gene accounts for under half of them, and the cause for the rest is not known. The sample table shows under 300,000 clones, and 82% are seen once. Clones ranked in the top ten supply under 15% of the sample. The sequenced material came from peripheral blood. All receptors come from a woman in her fifties or sixties with active or convalescent COVID-19.

V usage is TRBV6-2 or TRBV6-3 and J usage is TRBJ2-1; 12 positions agree with TRBD2. Germline V gene data show CDR1 as MNHEY and CDR2 as SVGEGT. CDR3 length equals 17 residues. Trimming cost V 6 bases and J 2 bases; bases outside gene matches: 8. CDR3 sequence (DNA): TGTGCCAGCAGCGTGAGACTAGCGGGGGCGCCCTACAATGAGCAGTTCTTC. This sequence encodes CASSVRLAGAPYNEQFF.

The V call is TRBV11-2, the J call TRBJ1-6; no clear D. Germline V gene sequence: CDR1 SGHAT, CDR2 FQNNGV. V was pared by 1 base and J by 9 bases, with 13 bases between. The CDR3 totals 15 residues. The CDR3 coding sequence is TGTGCCAGCAGCTTAGGGGGAGGGCGGCGTTCACCCCTCCACTTT. This translates into CASSLGGGRRSPLHF.

This chain joins TRBV27 and TRBJ2-7, with D maybe TRBD1 (5 bases). This CDR3 comprises 15 residues. The V end was cut by 6 bases, the J end by 2 bases, with 17 bases between. Per germline, CDR1 MNHEY and CDR2 SMNVEV (reference sequence). CDR3 protein: CASSPPGYLPYEQYF. The DNA of the CDR3 is TGTGCCAGCAGCCCACCAGGGTATCTCCCCTACGAGCAGTACTTC.

This clone turned up a few times. J is TRBJ2-7 and V is TRBV7-9; unclear D gene. The V gene lost 2 bases and the J gene lost 4 bases, with 18 bases spanning the gap. This CDR3 contains 16 residues. Germline values: CDR1 SEHNR, CDR2 FQNEAQ (reference sequence). The CDR3: CASSLHPPKGEYEQYF. CDR3 bases: TGTGCCAGCAGCTTACACCCCCCGAAAGGAGAGTACGAGCAGTACTTC.

The rearrangement links TRBV30 to TRBJ1-2; D remains ambiguous. Germline V gene sequence: CDR1 GTSNPN, CDR2 SVGIG (reference sequence). The CDR3 extends over 13 amino acids. V dropped 2 bases and J dropped 5 bases, with 12 bases sitting between them. The CDR3 DNA reads as TGTGCCTGGAGTTTCCAGGCTTCATATGGCTACACCTTC. This gives the protein CAWSFQASYGYTF.

The chain links TRBV13 to TRBJ1-2; the match to TRBD1 covers 7 bases. With V trimmed by 4 bases and J by 2 bases, 7 bases remained unmatched. The CDR3 has 15 residues. The germline V gene has CDR1 PRHDT and CDR2 FYEKMQ (reference sequence). CDR3: CASSYEGAPNYGYTF. In nucleotides, the CDR3 is TGTGCCAGCAGCTACGAGGGGGCCCCGAACTATGGCTACACCTTC.

J is TRBJ2-7 and V is TRBV4-3; 7 bases agree with TRBD1. V trimming: 1 base; J trimming: 3 bases; junction bases outside the gene matches: 6. The V gene's germline CDR1 is LGHNA and CDR2 YSLEER. The CDR3 consists of 15 residues. The CDR3 protein is CASSQGLQGVYEQYF. CDR3 in DNA: TGCGCCAGCAGCCAAGGTCTGCAGGGGGTCTACGAGCAGTACTTC.

J is TRBJ1-2 and V is TRBV3-1 (or the pseudogene TRBV3-2); 7 nucleotides align to TRBD1. With 2 bases clipped from V and 2 bases from J, the junction kept 5 bases outside the gene matches. This CDR3 comprises 15 residues. Looked up from germline, CDR1 is LGHDT and CDR2 is YNNKEL (reference sequence). CDR3 residues: CASSQTGALNYGYTF. The CDR3 DNA sequence: TGTGCCAGCAGCCAAACAGGGGCCCTGAACTATGGCTACACCTTC.

The V gene is TRBV5-1, the J gene TRBJ1-2; TRBD1 matches 9 bases. The CDR3 is made up of 18 amino acids. Germline CDR1 SGHRS, CDR2 YFSETQ. The ends lost 3 bases at V and 4 bases at J; junction bases unmatched: 16. CDR3 nucleotides: TGCGCCAGCAGCTGGGGAGGGGGACAGGGAGGTCTGATCTATGGCTACACCTTC. Protein sequence: CASSWGGGQGGLIYGYTF.

This clone was recorded at least ten times. The rearrangement uses TRBV29-1 and TRBJ2-7, with 8 positions matching TRBD2. V was pared by 3 bases and J by 6 bases, with 10 bases of the junction left unmatched. From germline, CDR1 is SQVTM and CDR2 ANQGSEA. The CDR3 sequence is 14 residues long. The CDR3 reads CSVDLSRGAGEQYF. DNA for the CDR3: TGCAGCGTTGACCTCTCGCGGGGGGCCGGCGAGCAGTACTTC.

This chain links TRBV6-2 or TRBV6-3 with TRBJ2-7; 9 bases match TRBD2. The V gene's germline CDR1 is MNHEY and CDR2 SVGEGT. The CDR3 runs to 15 residues. Trimming removed 2 bases from V and 1 base from J; junction bases left unmatched: 3. The CDR3 DNA follows: TGTGCCAGCAGTTACGGGGGACTAGCTTCCTACGAGCAGTACTTC. Translation gives CASSYGGLASYEQYF.

The chain has TRBV18 and TRBJ1-2, with D possibly being TRBD1 (6 bases). Germline V gene data show CDR1 as KGHSH and CDR2 as LQKENI. Trimming took 5 bases from V and 4 from J, leaving 17 bases between them. There are 15 residues in the CDR3. In DNA, the CDR3 is TGTGCCAGCTCAGCAACAGGGACGAGGGGCTATGGCTACACCTTC. Translating gives CASSATGTRGYGYTF. The variable domain in full, with the rest retrieved from reference TRBV18 and TRBJ1-2, is NAGVMQNPRHLVRRRGQEARLRCSPMKGHSHVYWYRQLPEEGLKFMVYLQKENIIDESGMPKERFSAEFPKEGPSILRIQQVVRGDSAAYFCASSATGTRGYGYTFGSGTRLTVV.

The chain links TRBV3-1 (or the pseudogene TRBV3-2) to TRBJ2-5; no reliable D call. V lost 1 base and J lost 11, with 11 bases in between. Germline values: CDR1 LGHDT, CDR2 YNNKEL (reference sequence). This CDR3 has 12 residues. The CDR3 DNA is TGTGCCAGCAGCCAAGGTTCGACAAGGCAGTACTTC. This translates into CASSQGSTRQYF.

The chain uses TRBV11-2 and TRBJ1-5; D uncertain. V shed 0 bases and J shed 2 bases, with 8 bases lying between them. The CDR3 length is 15 residues. Looked up from germline, CDR1 is SGHAT and CDR2 is FQNNGV. The CDR3 spells CASSLDGLRNQPQHF. The DNA for the CDR3 is TGTGCCAGCAGCTTAGATGGCCTTCGCAATCAGCCCCAGCATTTT.

The chain recombines TRBV27 with TRBJ2-5, with D possibly being TRBD2 (5 bases). The CDR3 runs to 15 residues. Per germline, CDR1 MNHEY and CDR2 SMNVEV (reference sequence). With 5 bases removed from V and 4 bases from J, the gap between germline ends came to 17 bases. The CDR3 region has the DNA TGTGCCAGCAGTCCCGGAGGCTGGGTTCCAGAGACCCAGTACTTC. Translated: CASSPGGWVPETQYF.

This clone was counted a single time. The rearrangement links TRBV7-3 to TRBJ2-7; a possible D gene is TRBD1 (5 bases). V gave up 5 bases and J gave up 5 bases, with 13 bases separating them. Germline V CDR1 and CDR2: SGHTA, FQGTGA. The CDR3 has 13 amino acids. CDR3 in amino acids: CASSVAGAHEQYF. For the CDR3, the DNA is TGTGCCAGCAGCGTCGCTGGGGCACACGAGCAGTACTTC. Full variable domain (outside the CDR3, taken from reference TRBV7-3 and TRBJ2-7): GAGVSQTPSNKVTEKGKYVELRCDPISGHTALYWYRQSLGQGPEFLIYFQGTGAADDSGLPNDRFFAVRPEGSVSTLKIQRTERGDSAVYLCASSVAGAHEQYFGPGTRLTVT.

The chain combines TRBV4-3 with TRBJ2-2; the match to TRBD2 covers 9 bases. The germline CDR1 and CDR2 sequences are LGHNA and YSLEER. The V gene end was trimmed by 0 bases and the J gene end by 7 bases; junction bases not matched to a gene: 9. The length of the CDR3 is 17 residues. CDR3 region: CASSQDPPSGAYGELFF. CDR3 bases: TGCGCCAGCAGCCAAGATCCGCCTAGCGGGGCCTACGGGGAGCTGTTTTTT.

This chain links TRBV30 with TRBJ2-5; maybe TRBD2 (6 bases). The CDR3 extends over 16 amino acids. Germline values: CDR1 GTSNPN, CDR2 SVGIG (reference sequence). V was shortened by 8 bases and J by 0 bases, with 22 bases between the two germline ends. The CDR3 DNA follows: TGTGCCCTGGAGGGTACCCCAGGCTTGTACCAAGAGACCCAGTACTTC. As protein: CALEGTPGLYQETQYF.

This sequence joins TRBV11-2 and TRBJ2-1, with a possible D match to TRBD1 (7 bases). Trimming shortened V by 1 base and J by 2 bases, and 12 bases separated the two germline ends. This CDR3 is built from 16 residues. Per germline, CDR1 SGHAT and CDR2 FQNNGV. CDR3 loop: CASSLAGGTAYNEQFF. CDR3 in DNA: TGTGCCAGCAGCTTAGCAGGAGGGACAGCCTACAATGAGCAGTTCTTC. Based on the CDR3 plus reference TRBV11-2 and TRBJ2-1, the full variable domain is EAGVAQSPRYKIIEKRQSVAFWCNPISGHATLYWYQQILGQGPKLLIQFQNNGVVDDSQLPKDRFSAERLKGVDSTLKIQPAKLEDSAVYLCASSLAGGTAYNEQFFGPGTRLTVL.

The rearrangement joins TRBV6-5 to TRBJ1-1; the match to TRBD1 covers 7 bases. The CDR3 length is 15 residues. Germline loops: CDR1 MNHEY, CDR2 SVGAGI. The V and J ends lost 8 bases and 6 bases, in that order; junction bases with no gene match: 15. This CDR3 is CASSDRDEGAPEAFF. As DNA, the CDR3 is TGTGCCAGCTCAGACCGGGACGAGGGGGCCCCTGAAGCTTTCTTT.

This rearrangement joins TRBV5-6 to TRBJ2-7; possibly TRBD1 for D (6 bases). Between the trimmed V and J ends, which lost 4 bases and 3 bases, there was a span of 23 bases. CDR1 and CDR2 from the germline V gene are SGHDT and YYEEEE. The CDR3 runs to 17 residues. CDR3 residues: CASSPMRHRDQDYEQYF. For the CDR3, the DNA is TGTGCCAGCAGCCCCATGAGACACAGGGACCAAGACTACGAGCAGTACTTC.

This clone came up once. This rearrangement joins TRBV14 to TRBJ2-5; TRBD1 aligns across 9 bases. This CDR3 region has 15 residues. V shed 5 bases, J shed 1 base, and the junction held 5 bases outside the gene matches. Germline lookup yields CDR1 SGHDN and CDR2 FVKESK. The CDR3 loop is CASSTGQGPQETQYF. The CDR3, as DNA: TGTGCCAGCAGCACAGGACAGGGGCCCCAAGAGACCCAGTACTTC.

This chain links TRBV12-5 with TRBJ1-2, with 9 positions matching TRBD1. The CDR3 length is 16 residues. Germline CDR1 reads LGHNT; CDR2 reads FRNRAP. With 0 bases clipped from V and 0 bases from J, the junction kept 2 bases outside the gene matches. The CDR3 DNA sequence: TGTGCTAGTGGTTTGGTCAGGACAGGGGCTAACTATGGCTACACCTTC. Protein sequence: CASGLVRTGANYGYTF.

The chain recombines TRBV5-6 with TRBJ2-2, with TRBD1 identical over 8 bases. This CDR3 has 15 amino acids. The germline gives CDR1 SGHDT, CDR2 YYEEEE. Trimming cost V 2 bases and J 5 bases; bases outside gene matches: 5. For the CDR3, the DNA is TGTGCCAGCAGCTTATTTACAGGGGGAACCGGGGAGCTGTTTTTT. As protein: CASSLFTGGTGELFF.

V is TRBV10-1 and J is TRBJ2-7, with D possibly TRBD2 on 5 matching bases. The ends were cut back, 6 bases at V and 6 bases at J, with 12 bases in the middle. CDR3 size: 12 residues. The germline gives CDR1 WNHNN, CDR2 SYGVQD (reference sequence). Written as DNA, the CDR3 is TGCGCCAGCAGCCAACTAGGAGGCGAGCAGTACTTC. It translates to CASSQLGGEQYF.

The chain recombines TRBV30 with TRBJ1-4; D is possibly TRBD1 (6 bases). Trimming left V 3 bases short and J 2 bases short, with 13 bases between. This CDR3 has 15 amino acids. Germline V gene lookup returns CDR1 GTSNPN and CDR2 SVGIG (reference sequence). The CDR3: CAWRTEGGTNEKLFF. CDR3 sequence (DNA): TGTGCCTGGAGGACTGAGGGGGGGACTAATGAAAAACTGTTTTTT.

The chain is built from TRBV2 and TRBJ2-7; the D gene is possibly TRBD1 (7 bases). The germline V gene has CDR1 SNHLY and CDR2 FYNNEI. This CDR3 spans 14 amino acids. Trimming removed 3 bases from V and 4 bases from J, with 13 bases in between. The CDR3 DNA reads TGTGCCAGCAGTGATGAGGGGGCGGGATACGAGCAGTACTTC. Protein: CASSDEGAGYEQYF.

The V and J genes are TRBV2 and TRBJ1-2, with 8 bases aligning to TRBD1. Germline V gene lookup returns CDR1 SNHLY and CDR2 FYNNEI. V trimming: 4 bases; J trimming: 1 base; junction bases outside the gene matches: 2. The CDR3 runs 14 residues. The CDR3: CASSVDRGNYGYTF. The CDR3 bases are TGTGCCAGCAGTGTAGACAGGGGTAACTATGGCTACACCTTC.

A remark on this clone: The junction differs from germline at one of its ends, possibly a read error. This chain's CDR3 is CASTYRGLTNEKLFF. The CDR3 DNA follows: TGTGCCAGCACTTACAGGGGCCTGACTAATGAAAAACTGTTTTTT. The rearrangement links TRBV6-5 to TRBJ1-4, with 7 bases lining up with TRBD1. Germline assignment: CDR1 MNHEY and CDR2 SVGAGI. CDR3 length: 15 amino acids.